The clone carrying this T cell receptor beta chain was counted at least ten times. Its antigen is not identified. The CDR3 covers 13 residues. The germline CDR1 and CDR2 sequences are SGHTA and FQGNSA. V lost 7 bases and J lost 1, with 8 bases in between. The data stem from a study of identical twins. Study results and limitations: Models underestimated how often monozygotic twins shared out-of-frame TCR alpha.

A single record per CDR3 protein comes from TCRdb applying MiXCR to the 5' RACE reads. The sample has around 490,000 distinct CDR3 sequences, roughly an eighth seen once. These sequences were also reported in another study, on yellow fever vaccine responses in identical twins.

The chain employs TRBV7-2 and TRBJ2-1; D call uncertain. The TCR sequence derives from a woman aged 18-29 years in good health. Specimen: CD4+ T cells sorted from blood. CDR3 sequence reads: CASTKVSYNEQFF. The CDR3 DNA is TGTGCCAGCACCAAAGTGTCCTACAATGAGCAGTTCTTC.